The 15 T cell receptor beta chains in this list originate from one sample, sequenced in a study of T cell repertoires in cytomegalovirus infection. The antigens these receptors bind are not known. Using its own MiXCR run on the reads, TCRdb lists one record per CDR3 protein. The sample carries under 50,000 distinct CDR3 sequences, about a fifth recorded once. This specimen consisted of CD8+ T cells from cultured PBMCs, obtained from culture after CMV antigen stimulation. The receptors come from a human donor in good health (CMV status not recorded). Some clones in this sample may be carry-over from other donors' samples.

V and J are TRBV6-2 or TRBV6-3 and TRBJ1-2; no clear D. The V gene's germline CDR1 is MNHEY and CDR2 SVGEGT. This CDR3 contains 13 residues. The CDR3 DNA reads TGTGTTCTGGAGCGCGAGATTAACTATGGCTACACCTTC. Amino acids: CVLEREINYGYTF.

This clonotype has only a few counts. CDR3 DNA sequence: TGTGCCAGCAGCCAAGATAGAGGGACAGGGTTCTACAATGAGCAGTTCTTC. This gives the protein CASSQDRGTGFYNEQFF. V gene TRBV3-1 combines with J gene TRBJ2-1; 9 positions match TRBD1. The CDR3 length is 17 residues. Trimming removed 0 bases from V and 3 bases from J; junction bases left unmatched: 6. CDR1 and CDR2 (germline): LGHDT, YNNKEL (reference sequence).

The rearrangement uses TRBV7-2 and TRBJ1-1; D gene uncertain. The CDR3 runs 16 residues. Germline V gene sequence: CDR1 SGHTA, CDR2 FQGNSA. V was cut by 4 bases and J by 6 bases, with 21 bases left in between. The CDR3 reads CASSSRIMTPPPEAFF. In DNA, the CDR3 is TGTGCCAGCAGCTCTAGGATTATGACTCCCCCACCTGAAGCTTTCTTT. Full variable domain (rest looked up from reference TRBV7-2 and TRBJ1-1): GAGVSQSPSNKVTEKGKDVELRCDPISGHTALYWYRQSLGQGLEFLIYFQGNSAPDKSGLPSDRFSAERTGGSVSTLTIQRTQQEDSAVYLCASSSRIMTPPPEAFFGQGTRLTVV.

As concerns this clonotype: A junction end diverges from the germline sequence, so it may reflect a read error. V and J are TRBV7-9 and TRBJ2-5; either TRBD1 or TRBD2 may supply D (5 bases each). CDR1 is SEHNR and CDR2 is FQNEAQ in the germline V gene (reference sequence). This CDR3 contains 12 residues. The CDR3 region is CASSPRPGPSHF. In DNA form, the CDR3 reads TGTGCCAGCAGCCCTCGTCCGGGGCCCTCGCACTTC.

This clonotype was seen a few times. The genes are TRBV7-9 and TRBJ2-2; D remains ambiguous. The germline gives CDR1 SEHNR, CDR2 FQNEAQ (reference sequence). V was pared by 4 bases and J by 6 bases, with 15 bases between. CDR3 size: 15 residues. The CDR3 loop reads CASSSTDGWAGELFF. The DNA for the CDR3 is TGTGCCAGCAGCTCTACGGACGGGTGGGCCGGGGAGCTGTTTTTT. Full variable domain (outside the CDR3, taken from reference TRBV7-9 and TRBJ2-2): DTGVSQNPRHKITKRGQNVTFRCDPISEHNRLYWYRQTLGQGPEFLTYFQNEAQLEKSRLLSDRFSAERPKGSFSTLEIQRTEQGDSAMYLCASSSTDGWAGELFFGEGSRLTVL.

The chain uses TRBV7-6 and TRBJ2-7, with 9 bases matching TRBD1. Losses at the gene ends were 5 bases for V and 5 bases for J; bases not matched to a gene: 13. Germline lookup yields CDR1 SGHVS and CDR2 FNYEAQ. The CDR3 runs to 16 residues. CDR3 sequence: CASSLITGTGYNEQYF. As DNA, the CDR3 is TGTGCCAGCAGCCTTATCACCGGGACAGGGTATAACGAGCAGTACTTC.

Of note for this clonotype: Being one base from a much bigger clone, this may be a read error. CDR3 nucleotide sequence: TGTGCCAGCTGCTTAAACAAACAAGAGACCCAGTACTTC. Its translation: CASCLNKQETQYF. The chain has TRBV7-2 and TRBJ2-5, with D unclear. This CDR3 contains 13 residues. Germline CDR1 SGHTA, CDR2 FQGNSA.

The chain combines TRBV27 with TRBJ2-3, with D uncertain. Germline-derived CDR1 and CDR2 are MNHEY and SMNVEV (reference sequence). The CDR3 extends over 13 amino acids. Trimming shortened V by 1 base and J by 5 bases, and 7 bases separated the two germline ends. CDR3 amino acids: CASSLFRRDTQYF. In DNA form, the CDR3 reads TGTGCCAGCAGTTTATTCAGACGAGATACGCAGTATTTT.

The chain has TRBV6-5 and TRBJ2-5, with D unresolved. Trimming pared 5 bases from V and 5 bases from J, leaving 18 bases between. The CDR3 sequence is 15 residues long. Germline CDR1 is MNHEY and CDR2 is SVGAGI. The CDR3 loop reads CASSPSFTSPETQYF. For the CDR3, the DNA is TGTGCCAGCAGTCCCAGTTTTACGTCGCCGGAGACCCAGTACTTC.

A single count supports this clonotype. The V gene is TRBV7-2, the J gene TRBJ2-7, with a possible D match to TRBD2 (5 bases). CDR1 is SGHTA, CDR2 FQGNSA, per germline. The CDR3 covers 16 residues. V lost 6 bases and J 0 bases, leaving 18 bases between the germline ends. This chain's CDR3 is CASSRGGPLSSYEQYF. The CDR3 nucleotides read TGTGCCAGCAGTCGTGGCGGGCCGCTGAGCTCCTACGAGCAGTACTTC.

The rearrangement links TRBV7-8 to TRBJ2-1; TRBD1 agrees at 7 bases. The length of the CDR3 is 15 residues. Trimming took 4 bases from V and 1 from J; bases not matched to a gene: 4. Germline CDR1 SGHVS, CDR2 FQNEAQ. The CDR3 reads CASSSPQGSYNEQFF. The CDR3 nucleotides are TGTGCCAGCAGCTCCCCACAGGGGTCCTACAATGAGCAGTTCTTC. Based on the CDR3 plus reference TRBV7-8 and TRBJ2-1, the full variable domain is GAGVSQSPRYKVAKRGQDVALRCDPISGHVSLFWYQQALGQGPEFLTYFQNEAQLDKSGLPSDRFFAERPEGSVSTLKIQRTQQEDSAVYLCASSSPQGSYNEQFFGPGTRLTVL.

This clonotype was recorded a few times. The chain employs TRBV7-6 and TRBJ2-3; 11 bases match TRBD2. Germline-derived CDR1 and CDR2 are SGHVS and FNYEAQ. V lost 0 bases to trimming and J lost 3 bases; unmatched junction nucleotides: 5. CDR3 length: 17 residues. Written as DNA, the CDR3 is TGTGCCAGCAGCTTAGCAACTAGCGGGAGTTTGACAGATACGCAGTATTTT. Its protein product is CASSLATSGSLTDTQYF. The full variable domain, completed using reference TRBV7-6 and TRBJ2-3, is GAGVSQSPRYKVTKRGQDVALRCDPISGHVSLYWYRQALGQGPEFLTYFNYEAQQDKSGLPNDRFSAERPEGSISTLTIQRTEQRDSAMYRCASSLATSGSLTDTQYFGPGTRLTVL.

This clonotype was found a few times. The chain carries TRBV5-1 and TRBJ1-3; 7 bases are a match to TRBD1. Germline CDR1 SGHRS, CDR2 YFSETQ. The CDR3 covers 17 residues. V shed 4 bases and J 4 bases; nucleotides not matched to a gene: 14. CDR3 amino acids: CASSTGPGQRTGNTIYF. The CDR3 coding sequence is TGCGCCAGCAGCACTGGTCCGGGACAGCGCACAGGAAACACCATATATTTT.

About this clonotype: A read error may be the cause here, since a much bigger clone is one base away. The rearrangement links TRBV7-2 to TRBJ2-7; possible D gene TRBD2, 5 bases. The germline gives CDR1 SGHTA, CDR2 FQGNSA. This CDR3 comprises 15 residues. CDR3 DNA: TGTGCCATCAGCTTTAGCGACCTAAAGGTCTACGAGCAGTACTTC. Translating it yields CAISFSDLKVYEQYF.

This clonotype was observed a handful of times. This chain links TRBV6-6 with TRBJ1-1, with TRBD1 as a possible D gene (5 bases). The V end was cut by 8 bases, the J end by 0 bases, with 13 bases between. The length of the CDR3 is 14 residues. CDR1 is MNHNY, CDR2 SVGAGI, per germline (reference sequence). As DNA, the CDR3 is TGTGCCAGCTCCTCGGGGGGGATGAACACTGAAGCTTTCTTT. Protein: CASSSGGMNTEAFF.